This is a list of T cell receptor beta chains from one sample in a study of OX40 agonist ivuxolimab in advanced cancers. TCRdb keeps only in-frame clones here, not all; method: immunoSEQ multiplex PCR. The table lists fewer than 200,000 clones, around 94% of them singletons. This material consisted of CD4+ or CD8+ T cells sorted from blood, taken in a trial of the OX40 agonist ivuxolimab. All receptors derive from an adult with an advanced solid tumor such as melanoma, head and neck, liver or kidney cancer. Both conserved end residues are part of each CDR3. D genes are given only for firm matches.

D gene: TRBD2
V gene: TRBV29-1
J gene: TRBJ2-3
CDR3 length: 14
CDR3 DNA: TGCAGCGTTGGGGTAGCGGGAGTTGGAGATACGCAGTATTTT
CDR3 protein: CSVGVAGVGDTQYF

D gene: .
V gene: TRBV11-2
J gene: TRBJ2-5
CDR3 length: 16
CDR3 DNA: TGTGCCAGCAGCTTATCTGTGAACCCGAACCAAGAGACCCAGTACTTC
CDR3 protein: CASSLSVNPNQETQYF

D gene: TRBD1
V gene: TRBV9
J gene: TRBJ2-7
CDR3 length: 16
CDR3 DNA: TGTGCCAGCAGCGCGGGCTGGGGACAGGAGCCGCGGGAGCAGTACTTC
CDR3 protein: CASSAGWGQEPREQYF

D gene: TRBD1
V gene: TRBV15
J gene: TRBJ2-7
CDR3 length: 15
CDR3 DNA: TGTGCCACCAGCAGGGGACAGGCCCGCTCCTACGAGCAGTACTTC
CDR3 protein: CATSRGQARSYEQYF

D gene: .
V gene: TRBV7-9
J gene: TRBJ2-7
CDR3 length: 14
CDR3 DNA: TGTGCCAGCAGCCCCGGGATATTAACCTACGAGCAGTACTTC
CDR3 protein: CASSPGILTYEQYF

D gene: TRBD1
V gene: TRBV5-5
J gene: TRBJ1-2
CDR3 length: 16
CDR3 DNA: TGTGCCAGCAGCTTGGGACAGGGTCTTAATAACTATGGCTACACCTTC
CDR3 protein: CASSLGQGLNNYGYTF

D gene: .
V gene: TRBV5-4
J gene: TRBJ1-5
CDR3 length: 14
CDR3 DNA: TGTGCCAGCAGCTCGGGGACCGGCAATCAGCCCCAGCATTTT
CDR3 protein: CASSSGTGNQPQHF

D gene: .
V gene: TRBV5-1
J gene: TRBJ2-1
CDR3 length: 14
CDR3 DNA: TGCGCCAGCAGCTTGGCCCAACTAGCCGATGAGCAGTTCTTC
CDR3 protein: CASSLAQLADEQFF

D gene: .
V gene: TRBV7-9
J gene: TRBJ2-7
CDR3 length: 13
CDR3 DNA: TGTGCCAGCAACGGACAGAACCACTACGAGCAGTACTTC
CDR3 protein: CASNGQNHYEQYF

D gene: TRBD2
V gene: TRBV7-3
J gene: TRBJ2-3
CDR3 length: 15
CDR3 DNA: TGTGCCAGCAGCTTAGCGGGAGATAGGCCAGATACGCAGTATTTT
CDR3 protein: CASSLAGDRPDTQYF

D gene: .
V gene: TRBV10-1
J gene: TRBJ1-4
CDR3 length: 15
CDR3 DNA: TGCGCCAGCAGTGATAGTGGGGGCCCGAATGAAAAACTGTTTTTT
CDR3 protein: CASSDSGGPNEKLFF

D gene: TRBD2
V gene: TRBV7-9
J gene: TRBJ2-1
CDR3 length: 16
CDR3 DNA: TGTGCCAGCAGCTTAGCTCTAGCGGGGATCTACAATGAGCAGTTCTTC
CDR3 protein: CASSLALAGIYNEQFF

D gene: TRBD2
V gene: TRBV5-1
J gene: TRBJ2-7
CDR3 length: 15
CDR3 DNA: TGCGCCAGCAGCCCCAGGACTAGCGGAGCCTACGAGCAGTACTTC
CDR3 protein: CASSPRTSGAYEQYF

D gene: .
V gene: TRBV19
J gene: TRBJ2-7
CDR3 length: 13
CDR3 DNA: TGTGCCAGTAGTACTGGGGGGGCTTACGAGCAGTACTTC
CDR3 protein: CASSTGGAYEQYF

D gene: TRBD1
V gene: TRBV4-3
J gene: TRBJ1-2
CDR3 length: 16
CDR3 DNA: TGCGCCAGCAGCCAAGTGGGGGACAGGGAAGGAGAGGGCTACACCTTC
CDR3 protein: CASSQVGDREGEGYTF

D gene: .
V gene: TRBV27
J gene: TRBJ1-1
CDR3 length: 13
CDR3 DNA: TGTGCCAGCAGTTTATATAAGAACACTGAAGCTTTCTTT
CDR3 protein: CASSLYKNTEAFF

D gene: .
V gene: TRBV19
J gene: TRBJ1-4
CDR3 length: 18
CDR3 DNA: TGTGCCAGTAGCCCGTTCCCTCCCGAAGGGTCGACTAATGAAAAACTGTTTTTT
CDR3 protein: CASSPFPPEGSTNEKLFF

D gene: .
V gene: TRBV15
J gene: TRBJ2-6
CDR3 length: 17
CDR3 DNA: TGTGCCACCAGCAGACGGGGAGGGGGGTCCGGGGCCAACGTCCTGACTTTC
CDR3 protein: CATSRRGGGSGANVLTF

D gene: .
V gene: TRBV27
J gene: TRBJ1-2
CDR3 length: 15
CDR3 DNA: TGTGCCAGCAGCAAAAAGGACGGACGGAACTATGGCTACACCTTC
CDR3 protein: CASSKKDGRNYGYTF

D gene: TRBD2
V gene: TRBV10-3
J gene: TRBJ2-1
CDR3 length: 14
CDR3 DNA: TGTGCCATCAGTGCTAGCGGCGTGGACAATGAGCAGTTCTTC
CDR3 protein: CAISASGVDNEQFF

D gene: TRBD2
V gene: TRBV18
J gene: TRBJ2-3
CDR3 length: 14
CDR3 DNA: TGTGCCAGCTCACCAACTAGCGGGACAGATACGCAGTATTTT
CDR3 protein: CASSPTSGTDTQYF

D gene: .
V gene: TRBV28
J gene: TRBJ1-2
CDR3 length: 14
CDR3 DNA: TGTGCCAGCAGTTTTCAGGGAGGGGACTATGGCTACACCTTC
CDR3 protein: CASSFQGGDYGYTF